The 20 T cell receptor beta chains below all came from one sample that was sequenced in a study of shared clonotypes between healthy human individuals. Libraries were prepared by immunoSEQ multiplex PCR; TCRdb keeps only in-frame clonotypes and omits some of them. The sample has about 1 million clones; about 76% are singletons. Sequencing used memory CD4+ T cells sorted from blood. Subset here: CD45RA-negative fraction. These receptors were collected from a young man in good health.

This CDR3 is CAISGRVNTGELFF. The CDR3 nucleotides read TGTGCCATCAGTGGCAGGGTAAACACCGGGGAGCTGTTTTTT. The rearrangement links TRBV10-3 to TRBJ2-2; tentatively, D is TRBD1 (5 bases). The CDR3 consists of 14 residues. The V end lost 4 bases, the J end lost 2 bases, and 8 bases lay between the germline ends. Germline V gives CDR1 ENHRY, CDR2 SYGVKD.

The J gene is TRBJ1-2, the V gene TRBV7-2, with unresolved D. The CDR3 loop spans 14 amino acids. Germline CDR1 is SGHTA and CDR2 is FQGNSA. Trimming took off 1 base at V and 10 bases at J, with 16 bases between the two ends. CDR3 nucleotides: TGTGCCAGCAGCTTAGAAACGATCGCCCCTGACTACACCTTC. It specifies CASSLETIAPDYTF.

As DNA, the CDR3 is TGTGCCTGGAGTGCAGCAGGCGGGAGCCTTTGGGAGCAGTACTTC. It is translated as CAWSAAGGSLWEQYF. The rearrangement links TRBV30 to TRBJ2-7, with 7 bases lining up with TRBD2. Germline V gene data show CDR1 as GTSNPN and CDR2 as SVGIG (reference sequence). V lost 1 base, J lost 7 bases, and 13 bases stayed unmatched. CDR3 length: 15 residues.

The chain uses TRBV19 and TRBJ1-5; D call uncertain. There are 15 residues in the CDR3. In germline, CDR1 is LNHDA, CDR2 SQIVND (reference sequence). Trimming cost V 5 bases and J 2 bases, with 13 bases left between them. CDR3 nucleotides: TGTGCCAGTAGTGCCAGACTGGGAGGCAATCAGCCCCAGCATTTT. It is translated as CASSARLGGNQPQHF.

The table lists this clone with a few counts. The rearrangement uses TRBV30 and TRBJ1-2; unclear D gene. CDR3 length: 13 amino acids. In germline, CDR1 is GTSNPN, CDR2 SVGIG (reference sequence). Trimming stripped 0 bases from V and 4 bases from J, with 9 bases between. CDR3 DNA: TGTGCCTGGAGTGTTAAGGATTTCTATGGCTACACCTTC. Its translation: CAWSVKDFYGYTF.

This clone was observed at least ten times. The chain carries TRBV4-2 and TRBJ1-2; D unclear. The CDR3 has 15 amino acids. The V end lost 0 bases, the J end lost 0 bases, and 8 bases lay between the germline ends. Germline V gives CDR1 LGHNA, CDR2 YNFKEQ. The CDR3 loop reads CASSQEVTANYGYTF. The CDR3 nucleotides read TGTGCCAGCAGCCAAGAGGTAACGGCTAACTATGGCTACACCTTC.

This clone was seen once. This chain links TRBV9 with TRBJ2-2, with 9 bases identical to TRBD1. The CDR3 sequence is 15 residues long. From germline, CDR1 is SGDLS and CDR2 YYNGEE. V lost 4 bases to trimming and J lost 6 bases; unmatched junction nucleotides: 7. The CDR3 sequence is CASSPSGQGSGELFF. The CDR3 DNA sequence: TGTGCCAGCAGCCCCTCGGGACAGGGATCCGGGGAGCTGTTTTTT.

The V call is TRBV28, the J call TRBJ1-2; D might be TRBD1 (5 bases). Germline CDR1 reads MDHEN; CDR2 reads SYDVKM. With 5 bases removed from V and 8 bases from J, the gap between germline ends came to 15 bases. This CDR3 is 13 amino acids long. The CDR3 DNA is TGTGCCAGCAGTCCTCCCGGGACTTACGGCTACACCTTC. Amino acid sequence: CASSPPGTYGYTF.

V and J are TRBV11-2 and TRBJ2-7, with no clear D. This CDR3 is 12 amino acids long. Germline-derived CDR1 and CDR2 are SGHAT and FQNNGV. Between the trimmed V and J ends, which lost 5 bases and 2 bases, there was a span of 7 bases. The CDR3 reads CASSKHAYEQYF. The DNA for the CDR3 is TGTGCCAGCAGCAAACACGCCTACGAGCAGTACTTC.

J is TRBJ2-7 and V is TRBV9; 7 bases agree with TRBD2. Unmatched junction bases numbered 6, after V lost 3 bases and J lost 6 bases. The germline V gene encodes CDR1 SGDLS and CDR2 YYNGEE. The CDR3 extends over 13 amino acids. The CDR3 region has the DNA TGTGCCAGCAGCGCCACCCCGGGGGGCGAGCAGTACTTC. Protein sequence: CASSATPGGEQYF.

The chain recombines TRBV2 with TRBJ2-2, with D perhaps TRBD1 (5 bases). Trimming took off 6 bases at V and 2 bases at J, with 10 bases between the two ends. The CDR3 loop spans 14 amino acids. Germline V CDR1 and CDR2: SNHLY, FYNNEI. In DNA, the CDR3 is TGTGCCAGCAGGTACGACAGAAACACCGGGGAGCTGTTTTTT. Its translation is CASRYDRNTGELFF.

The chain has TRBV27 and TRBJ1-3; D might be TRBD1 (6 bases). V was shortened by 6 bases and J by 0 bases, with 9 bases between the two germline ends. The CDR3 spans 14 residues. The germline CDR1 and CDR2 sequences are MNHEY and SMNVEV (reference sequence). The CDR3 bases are TGTGCCAGCAGATGGACAGCCTCTGGAAACACCATATATTTT. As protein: CASRWTASGNTIYF.

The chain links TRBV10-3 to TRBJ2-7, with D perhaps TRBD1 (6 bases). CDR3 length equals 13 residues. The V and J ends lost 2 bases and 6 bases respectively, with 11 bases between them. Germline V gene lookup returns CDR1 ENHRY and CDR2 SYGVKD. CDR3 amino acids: CAISEITGSEQYF. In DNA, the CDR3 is TGTGCCATCAGTGAGATCACAGGGAGCGAGCAGTACTTC.

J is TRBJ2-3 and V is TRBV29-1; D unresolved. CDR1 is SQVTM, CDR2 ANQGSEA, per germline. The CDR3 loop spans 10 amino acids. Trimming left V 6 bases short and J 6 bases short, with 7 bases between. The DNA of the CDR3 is TGCAGCGTCCTCGGCGATACGCAGTATTTT. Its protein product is CSVLGDTQYF.

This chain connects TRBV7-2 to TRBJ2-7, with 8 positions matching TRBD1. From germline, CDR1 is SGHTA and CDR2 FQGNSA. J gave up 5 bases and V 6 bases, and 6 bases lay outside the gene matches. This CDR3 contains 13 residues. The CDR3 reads CASSRQGFHEQYF. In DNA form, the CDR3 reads TGTGCCAGCAGTAGACAGGGGTTCCACGAGCAGTACTTC.

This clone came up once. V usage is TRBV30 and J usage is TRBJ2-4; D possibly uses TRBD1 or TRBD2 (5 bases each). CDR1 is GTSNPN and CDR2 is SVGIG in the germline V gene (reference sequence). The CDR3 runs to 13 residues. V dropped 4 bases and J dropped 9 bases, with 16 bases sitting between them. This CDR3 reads CAWNTGPGVIQYF. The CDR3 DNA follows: TGTGCCTGGAATACAGGACCCGGGGTCATTCAGTACTTC.

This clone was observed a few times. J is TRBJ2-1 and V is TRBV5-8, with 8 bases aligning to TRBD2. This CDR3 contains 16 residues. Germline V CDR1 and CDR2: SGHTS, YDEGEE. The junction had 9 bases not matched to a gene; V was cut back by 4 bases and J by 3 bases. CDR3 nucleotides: TGTGCCAGCAGCGCCCCCACTAGCGGCTTCTACAATGAGCAGTTCTTC. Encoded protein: CASSAPTSGFYNEQFF.

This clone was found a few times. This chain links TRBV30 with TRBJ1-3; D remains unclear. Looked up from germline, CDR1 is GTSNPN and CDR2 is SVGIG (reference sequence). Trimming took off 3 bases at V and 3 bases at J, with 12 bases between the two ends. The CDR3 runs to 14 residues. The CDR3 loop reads CAWRPPWDGNTIYF. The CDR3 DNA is TGTGCCTGGAGACCGCCATGGGATGGAAACACCATATATTTT.

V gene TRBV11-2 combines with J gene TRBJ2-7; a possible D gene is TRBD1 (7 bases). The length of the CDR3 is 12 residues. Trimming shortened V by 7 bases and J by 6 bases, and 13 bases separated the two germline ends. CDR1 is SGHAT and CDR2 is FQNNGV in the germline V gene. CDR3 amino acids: CASTGGLGEQYF. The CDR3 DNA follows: TGTGCCAGCACAGGGGGGTTAGGCGAGCAGTACTTC.

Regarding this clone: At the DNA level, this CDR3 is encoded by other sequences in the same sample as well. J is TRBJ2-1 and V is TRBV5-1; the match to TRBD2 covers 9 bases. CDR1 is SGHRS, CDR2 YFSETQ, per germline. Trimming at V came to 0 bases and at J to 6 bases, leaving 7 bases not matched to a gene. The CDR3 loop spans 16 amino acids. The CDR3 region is CASSLGSSGGFNEQFF. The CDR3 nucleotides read TGCGCCAGCAGCTTGGGGAGTAGCGGGGGCTTCAATGAGCAGTTCTTC.